This T cell receptor beta chain was captured in a study of T cell changes during pregnancy in multiple sclerosis. Trimming pared 2 bases from V and 5 bases from J, leaving 13 bases between. The CDR3 contains 14 residues. Germline V gene sequence: CDR1 MGHRA, CDR2 YSYEKL. Sequencing was performed with immunoSEQ multiplex PCR; in TCRdb, only in-frame clones are kept and a portion is missing. The sample gives about 100,000 clones, 80% to 95% of which show up once; about 1.8% is in the top ten. The sequencing here drew on peripheral blood, taken after pregnancy. The sequence was collected from a female donor with multiple sclerosis, enrolled in a pregnancy study. The chain couples TRBV4-1 to TRBJ2-7, with a possible D match to TRBD2 (6 bases). The DNA for the CDR3 is TGCGCCAGCAGCCAAAGGAGGGATCTCCACGAGCAGTACTTC. The encoded protein is CASSQRRDLHEQYF.